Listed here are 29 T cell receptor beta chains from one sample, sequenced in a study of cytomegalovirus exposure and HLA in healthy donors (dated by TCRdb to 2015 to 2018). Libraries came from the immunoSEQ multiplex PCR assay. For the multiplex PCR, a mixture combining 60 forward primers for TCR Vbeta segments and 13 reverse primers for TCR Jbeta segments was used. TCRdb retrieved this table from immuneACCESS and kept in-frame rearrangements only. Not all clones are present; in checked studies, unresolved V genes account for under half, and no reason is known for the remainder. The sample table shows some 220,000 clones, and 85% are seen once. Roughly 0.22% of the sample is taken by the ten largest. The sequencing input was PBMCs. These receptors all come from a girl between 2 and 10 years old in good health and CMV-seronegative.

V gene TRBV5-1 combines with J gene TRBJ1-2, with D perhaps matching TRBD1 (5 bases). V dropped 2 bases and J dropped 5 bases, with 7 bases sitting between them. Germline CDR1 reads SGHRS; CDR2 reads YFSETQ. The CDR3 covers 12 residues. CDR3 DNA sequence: TGCGCCAGCAGCTTCGCAGGGTATGGCTACACCTTC. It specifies CASSFAGYGYTF.

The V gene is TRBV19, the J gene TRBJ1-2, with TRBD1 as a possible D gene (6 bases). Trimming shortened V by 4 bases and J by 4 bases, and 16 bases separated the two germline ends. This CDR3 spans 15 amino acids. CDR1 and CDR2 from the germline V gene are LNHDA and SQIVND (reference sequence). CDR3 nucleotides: TGTGCCAGTAGTACCTCCTCCACAGGGCTCTATGGCTACACCTTC. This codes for CASSTSSTGLYGYTF.

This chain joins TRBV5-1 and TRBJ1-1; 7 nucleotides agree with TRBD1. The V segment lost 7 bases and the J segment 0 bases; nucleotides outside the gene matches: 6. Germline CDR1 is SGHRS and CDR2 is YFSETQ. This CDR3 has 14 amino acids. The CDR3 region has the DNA TGCGCCAGCGAGGGACAGCACATGAACACTGAAGCTTTCTTT. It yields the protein CASEGQHMNTEAFF.

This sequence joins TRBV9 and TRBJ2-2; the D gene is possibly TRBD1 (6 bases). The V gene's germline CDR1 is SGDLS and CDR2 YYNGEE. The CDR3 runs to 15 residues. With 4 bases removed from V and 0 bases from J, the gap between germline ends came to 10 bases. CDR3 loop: CASSTGTTNTGELFF. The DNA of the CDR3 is TGTGCCAGCAGCACCGGGACAACGAACACCGGGGAGCTGTTTTTT.

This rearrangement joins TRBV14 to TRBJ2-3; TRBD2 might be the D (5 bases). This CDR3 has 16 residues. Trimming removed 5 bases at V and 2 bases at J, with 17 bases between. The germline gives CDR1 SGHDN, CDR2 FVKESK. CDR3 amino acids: CASSSLRGYYTDTQYF. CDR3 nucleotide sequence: TGTGCCAGCAGCTCCCTTCGGGGATATTACACAGATACGCAGTATTTT.

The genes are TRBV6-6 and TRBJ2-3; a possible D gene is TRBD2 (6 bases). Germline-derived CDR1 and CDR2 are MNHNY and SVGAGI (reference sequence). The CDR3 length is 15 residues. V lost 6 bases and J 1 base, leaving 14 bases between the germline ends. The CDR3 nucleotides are TGTGCCAGCAGGATCTCGGGAGCCCGCACAGATACGCAGTATTTT. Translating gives CASRISGARTDTQYF.

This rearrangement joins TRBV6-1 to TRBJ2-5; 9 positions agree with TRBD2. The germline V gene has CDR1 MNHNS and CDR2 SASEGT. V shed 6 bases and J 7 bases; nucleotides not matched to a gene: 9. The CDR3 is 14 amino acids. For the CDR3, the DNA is TGTGCCAGCAGCCCGGGTGGGCGGGGGGGGACCCAGTACTTC. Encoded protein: CASSPGGRGGTQYF.

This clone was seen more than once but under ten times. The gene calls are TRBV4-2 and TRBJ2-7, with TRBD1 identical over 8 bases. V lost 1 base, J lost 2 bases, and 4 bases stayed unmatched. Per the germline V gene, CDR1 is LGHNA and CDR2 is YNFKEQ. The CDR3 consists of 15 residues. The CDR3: CASSQARTGTYEQYF. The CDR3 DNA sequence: TGTGCCAGCAGCCAAGCTAGGACAGGGACCTACGAGCAGTACTTC.

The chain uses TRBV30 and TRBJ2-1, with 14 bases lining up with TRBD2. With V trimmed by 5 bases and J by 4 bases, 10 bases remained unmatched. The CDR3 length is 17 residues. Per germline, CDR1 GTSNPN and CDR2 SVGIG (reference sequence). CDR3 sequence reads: CAWASGTSGGRYNEQFF. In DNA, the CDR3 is TGTGCCTGGGCCTCCGGGACTAGCGGGGGCCGTTACAATGAGCAGTTCTTC.

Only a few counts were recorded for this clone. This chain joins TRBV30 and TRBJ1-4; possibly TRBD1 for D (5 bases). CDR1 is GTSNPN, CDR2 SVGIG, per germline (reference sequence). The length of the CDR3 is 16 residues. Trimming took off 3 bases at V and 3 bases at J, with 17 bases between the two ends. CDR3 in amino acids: CAWSFGNRIPNEKLFF. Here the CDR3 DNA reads TGTGCCTGGAGCTTTGGGAACAGGATACCTAATGAAAAACTGTTTTTT.

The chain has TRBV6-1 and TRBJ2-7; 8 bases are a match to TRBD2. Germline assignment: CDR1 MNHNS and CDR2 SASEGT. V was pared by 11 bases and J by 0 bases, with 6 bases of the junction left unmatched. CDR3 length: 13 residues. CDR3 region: CAGAGGASYEQYF. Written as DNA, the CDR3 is TGTGCCGGCGCCGGGGGGGCCTCCTACGAGCAGTACTTC.

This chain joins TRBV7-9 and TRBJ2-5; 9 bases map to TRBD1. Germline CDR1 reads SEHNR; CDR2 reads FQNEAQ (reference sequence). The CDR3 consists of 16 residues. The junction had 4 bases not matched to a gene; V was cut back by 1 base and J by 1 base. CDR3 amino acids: CASSLGGTGPQETQYF. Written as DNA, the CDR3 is TGTGCCAGCAGCTTAGGGGGGACAGGGCCCCAAGAGACCCAGTACTTC.

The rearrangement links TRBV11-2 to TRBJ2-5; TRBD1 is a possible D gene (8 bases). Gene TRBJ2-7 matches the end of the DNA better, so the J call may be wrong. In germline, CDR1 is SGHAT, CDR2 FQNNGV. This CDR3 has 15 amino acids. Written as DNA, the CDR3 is TGTGCCAGCAGCTATCGGACAGGGACTACCTACGAGCAGTACTTC. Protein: CASSYRTGTTYEQYF.

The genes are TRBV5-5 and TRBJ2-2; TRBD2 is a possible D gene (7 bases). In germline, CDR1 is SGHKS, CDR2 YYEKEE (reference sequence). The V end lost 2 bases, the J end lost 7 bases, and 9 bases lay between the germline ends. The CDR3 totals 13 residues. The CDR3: CASSFGGLGELFF. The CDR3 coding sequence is TGTGCCAGCAGCTTCGGGGGGCTCGGGGAGCTGTTTTTT. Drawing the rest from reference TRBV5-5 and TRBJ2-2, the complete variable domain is DAGVTQSPTHLIKTRGQQVTLRCSPISGHKSVSWYQQVLGQGPQFIFQYYEKEERGRGNFPDRFSARQFPNYSSELNVNALLLGDSALYLCASSFGGLGELFFGEGSRLTVL.

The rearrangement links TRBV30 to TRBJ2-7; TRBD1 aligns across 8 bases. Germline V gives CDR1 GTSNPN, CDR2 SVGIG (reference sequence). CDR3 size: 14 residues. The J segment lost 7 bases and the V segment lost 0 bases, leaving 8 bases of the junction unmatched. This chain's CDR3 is CAWSVLGNRGEQYF. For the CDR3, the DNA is TGTGCCTGGAGTGTACTGGGCAACAGGGGGGAGCAGTACTTC.

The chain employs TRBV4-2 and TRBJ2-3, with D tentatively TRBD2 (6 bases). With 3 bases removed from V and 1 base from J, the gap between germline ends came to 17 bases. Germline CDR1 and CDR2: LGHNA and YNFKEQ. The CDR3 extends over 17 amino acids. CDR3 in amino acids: CASSHSRRRARTDTQYF. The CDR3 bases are TGTGCCAGCAGCCACAGCAGGCGGAGGGCCCGCACAGATACGCAGTATTTT.

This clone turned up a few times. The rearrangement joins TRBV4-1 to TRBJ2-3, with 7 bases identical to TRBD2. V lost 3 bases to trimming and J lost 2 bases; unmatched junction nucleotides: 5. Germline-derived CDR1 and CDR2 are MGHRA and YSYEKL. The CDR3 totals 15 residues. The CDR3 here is CASSQILAITDTQYF. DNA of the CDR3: TGCGCCAGCAGCCAGATACTAGCGATCACAGATACGCAGTATTTT.

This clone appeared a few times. CDR3 region: CASSQAPGGQTEAFF. The DNA for the CDR3 is TGCGCCAGCAGTCAAGCCCCAGGGGGCCAGACTGAAGCTTTCTTT. The chain has TRBV23-1 and TRBJ1-1; TRBD1 matches 8 bases. TRBV23-1 is recorded as an ORF, its role being uncertain. V was pared by 2 bases and J by 5 bases, with 7 bases of the junction left unmatched. CDR3 length: 15 amino acids.

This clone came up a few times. CDR3 nucleotides: TGTGCCAGCAGCTTGTTCCAGGGCTCAGATACGCAGTATTTT. This sequence encodes CASSLFQGSDTQYF. V usage is TRBV5-6 and J usage is TRBJ2-3; tentatively, D is TRBD1 (5 bases). V shed 1 base and J shed 4 bases, with 10 bases lying between them. This CDR3 has 14 amino acids. Germline CDR1 reads SGHDT; CDR2 reads YYEEEE.

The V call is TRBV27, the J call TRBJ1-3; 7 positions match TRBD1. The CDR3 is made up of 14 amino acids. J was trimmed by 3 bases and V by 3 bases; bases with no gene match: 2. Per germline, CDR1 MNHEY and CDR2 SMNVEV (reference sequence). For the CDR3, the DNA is TGTGCCAGCAGTTTGACAGGGCTTGGAAACACCATATATTTT. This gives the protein CASSLTGLGNTIYF.

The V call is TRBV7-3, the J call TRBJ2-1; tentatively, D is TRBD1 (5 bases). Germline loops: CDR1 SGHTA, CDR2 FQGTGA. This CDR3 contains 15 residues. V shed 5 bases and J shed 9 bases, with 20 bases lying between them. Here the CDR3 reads CASSPPGSFPREQFF. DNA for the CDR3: TGTGCCAGCAGCCCTCCAGGGTCGTTCCCCCGTGAGCAGTTCTTC.

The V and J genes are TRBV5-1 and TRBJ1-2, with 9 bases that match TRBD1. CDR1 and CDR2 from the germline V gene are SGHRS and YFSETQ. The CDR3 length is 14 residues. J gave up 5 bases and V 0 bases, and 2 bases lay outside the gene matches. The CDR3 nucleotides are TGCGCCAGCAGCTTGGCCGGGACAGGGTATGGCTACACCTTC. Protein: CASSLAGTGYGYTF.

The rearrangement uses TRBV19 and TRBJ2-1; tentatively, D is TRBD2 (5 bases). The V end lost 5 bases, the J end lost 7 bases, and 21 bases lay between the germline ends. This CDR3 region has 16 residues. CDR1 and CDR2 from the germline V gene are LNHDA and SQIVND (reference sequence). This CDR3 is CASSSLRGSAENEQFF. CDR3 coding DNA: TGTGCCAGTAGTTCACTTCGTGGATCAGCGGAGAATGAGCAGTTCTTC. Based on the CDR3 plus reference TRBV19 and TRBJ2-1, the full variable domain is DGGITQSPKYLFRKEGQNVTLSCEQNLNHDAMYWYRQDPGQGLRLIYYSQIVNDFQKGDIAEGYSVSREKKESFPLTVTSAQKNPTAFYLCASSSLRGSAENEQFFGPGTRLTVL.

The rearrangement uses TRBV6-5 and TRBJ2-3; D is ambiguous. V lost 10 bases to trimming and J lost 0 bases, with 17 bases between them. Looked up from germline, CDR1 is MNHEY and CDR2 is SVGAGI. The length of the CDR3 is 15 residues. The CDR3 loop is CATKVGAASTDTQYF. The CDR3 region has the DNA TGTGCCACCAAGGTGGGTGCGGCTAGCACAGATACGCAGTATTTT.

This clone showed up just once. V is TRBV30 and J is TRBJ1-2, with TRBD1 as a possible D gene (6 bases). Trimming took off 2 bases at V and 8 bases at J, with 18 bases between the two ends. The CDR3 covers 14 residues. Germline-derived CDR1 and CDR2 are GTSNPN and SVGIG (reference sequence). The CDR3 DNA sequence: TGTGCCTGGAGTATCTCCGCGGGGGCAAGGGGCTACACCTTC. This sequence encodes CAWSISAGARGYTF.

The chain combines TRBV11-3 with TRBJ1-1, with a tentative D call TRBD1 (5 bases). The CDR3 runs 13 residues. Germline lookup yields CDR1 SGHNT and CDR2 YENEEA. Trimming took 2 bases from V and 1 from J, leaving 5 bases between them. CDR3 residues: CASSLRGNTEAFF. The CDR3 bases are TGTGCCAGCAGCTTAAGGGGGAACACTGAAGCTTTCTTT.

CDR3 coding DNA: TGTGCCAGTATAGGGACTAGCATCACCGGGGAGCTGTTTTTT. Its protein product is CASIGTSITGELFF. This chain links TRBV2 with TRBJ2-2; 9 bases align to TRBD2. J gave up 4 bases and V 9 bases, and 6 bases lay outside the gene matches. The length of the CDR3 is 14 residues. CDR1 and CDR2 from the germline V gene are SNHLY and FYNNEI.

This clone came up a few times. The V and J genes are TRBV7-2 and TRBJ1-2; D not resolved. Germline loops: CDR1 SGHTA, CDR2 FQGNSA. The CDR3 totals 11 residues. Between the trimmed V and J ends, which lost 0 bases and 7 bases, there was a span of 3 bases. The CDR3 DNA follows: TGTGCCAGCAGCTTAGCCGTTGGCTACACCTTC. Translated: CASSLAVGYTF.

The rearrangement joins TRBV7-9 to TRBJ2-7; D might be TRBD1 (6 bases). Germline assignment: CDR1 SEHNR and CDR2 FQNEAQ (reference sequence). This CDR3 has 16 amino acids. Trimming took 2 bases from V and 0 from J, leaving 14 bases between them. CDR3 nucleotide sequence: TGTGCCAGCAGCTTACGCAGGGGTGACAGCTCCTACGAGCAGTACTTC. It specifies CASSLRRGDSSYEQYF.